Listed below are T cell receptor beta chains from one sample, sequenced in a study of human T cells and chemical hapten exposure. A single record per CDR3 protein comes from TCRdb applying MiXCR to the RACE reads. The sample contains 370,000 or so distinct CDR3 sequences, nearly 5% of which appear only once. Sequencing used whole blood, obtained in connection with sensitization to the hapten diphenylcyclopropenone (DPC). The receptors shown here come from a woman aged 50 to 60 with alopecia areata. Some clones in this sample may be carry-over from other donors' samples. CDR3s include the opening cysteine and the closing phenylalanine or tryptophan. D genes are given only for firm matches. A clone size is listed for some rows: how often the clone was seen (once, few, many), or a class if it is expanded.

CDR3 protein,CDR3 DNA,V gene,J gene,D gene,clone size
CASSQTDMGPGRNTIYF,TGTGCCAGCAGCCAAACCGACATGGGGCCAGGTAGAAACACCATATATTTT,TRBV3-1,TRBJ1-3,-,few
CASSPQPSMIQNTEAFF,TGTGCCAGCAGTCCACAGCCAAGCATGATCCAGAACACTGAAGCTTTCTTT,TRBV6-2/TRBV6-3,TRBJ1-1,-,many
CASSNAEGGLETQYF,TGTGCCAGCAGCAACGCAGAGGGGGGACTGGAGACCCAGTACTTC,TRBV7-2,TRBJ2-5,-,many
CASSLRDTQQFF,TGTGCCAGCAGTTTGCGGGACACCCAGCAGTTCTTC,TRBV12-3/TRBV12-4,TRBJ2-1,-,many
CASSGTGPSPATNEKLFF,TGTGCCAGCAGCGGGACAGGGCCATCCCCGGCAACTAATGAAAAACTGTTTTTT,TRBV5-5,TRBJ1-4,TRBD1,many
CASSQDRRGVGETQYF,TGTGCCAGCAGCCAAGATCGCAGGGGGGTTGGGGAGACCCAGTACTTC,TRBV3-1,TRBJ2-5,-,few
CASSVAGTGGFDGNTIYF,TGTGCCAGCAGCGTAGCCGGGACAGGAGGCTTCGATGGAAACACCATATATTTT,TRBV9,TRBJ1-3,TRBD1,many
CASTNRVGTGELFF,TGTGCCAGTACCAACAGGGTGGGCACCGGGGAGCTGTTTTTT,TRBV28,TRBJ2-2,-,many
CASSLGIPTGQGINYGYTF,TGTGCCAGCAGCTTAGGGATACCTACCGGACAGGGGATTAACTATGGCTACACCTTC,TRBV13,TRBJ1-2,TRBD1,-
CASSPGHLDTEAFF,TGCGCCAGCAGCCCGGGACATTTGGACACTGAAGCTTTCTTT,TRBV5-1,TRBJ1-1,-,-
CATKTGTEAFF,TGTGCCACCAAAACAGGCACTGAAGCTTTCTTT,TRBV7-2,TRBJ1-1,-,-
CASSLAPENTEAFF,TGTGCCAGCAGCTTAGCCCCGGAGAACACTGAAGCTTTCTTT,TRBV7-6,TRBJ1-1,-,many
CASSQDAGVSGYTF,TGCGCCAGCAGCCAAGATGCGGGGGTCAGTGGCTACACCTTC,TRBV4-3,TRBJ1-2,-,-
CASSQESSGGAYEQYF,TGTGCCAGCAGCCAAGAGTCTAGCGGGGGGGCCTACGAGCAGTACTTC,TRBV14,TRBJ2-7,TRBD2,few
CASNLSGVGSDTQYF,TGTGCCAGCAACCTTAGCGGGGTAGGCTCAGATACGCAGTATTTT,TRBV2,TRBJ2-3,TRBD2,-
CATSTSGGLFSYEQYF,TGTGCCACCTCAACGAGTGGGGGTCTATTCTCCTACGAGCAGTACTTC,TRBV6-2/TRBV6-3,TRBJ2-7,-,-
CASSRISGGGYEQYF,TGTGCCAGCAGCCGGATTAGCGGGGGAGGTTACGAGCAGTACTTC,TRBV7-2,TRBJ2-7,TRBD2,many
CASSEARLSYEQYF,TGTGCCAGCAGTGAAGCCCGGCTGTCCTACGAGCAGTACTTC,TRBV6-1,TRBJ2-7,-,-
CSVGPSVGNIQYF,TGCAGCGTAGGACCATCCGTCGGAAACATTCAGTACTTC,TRBV29-1,TRBJ2-4,-,few
CASREAGGINEQFF,TGTGCCAGCAGAGAGGCGGGGGGCATCAATGAGCAGTTCTTC,TRBV27,TRBJ2-1,TRBD2,-
CASRPGDHGTGELFF,TGTGCCAGCAGACCCGGGGACCACGGCACCGGGGAGCTGTTTTTT,TRBV28,TRBJ2-2,-,few
CASSANSPLHF,TGTGCCAGCAGTGCCAATTCACCCCTCCACTTT,TRBV12-3/TRBV12-4,TRBJ1-6,-,many
CASSSGITGELFF,TGTGCCAGCAGCTCAGGGATCACCGGGGAGCTGTTTTTT,TRBV7-7,TRBJ2-2,-,few
CSARKSNTGELFF,TGCAGTGCTAGAAAGTCGAACACCGGGGAGCTGTTTTTT,TRBV20-1,TRBJ2-2,-,few
CASRSDRGNQPQHF,TGTGCCAGCAGGTCAGACAGGGGGAATCAGCCCCAGCATTTT,TRBV28,TRBJ1-5,TRBD1,-
CSSSQDLGAYNEQFF,TGCTCCAGCAGCCAAGATCTCGGGGCCTACAATGAGCAGTTCTTC,TRBV4-3,TRBJ2-1,-,-
CASSHPEGAYNEQFF,TGTGCCAGCAGCCACCCTGAGGGGGCCTACAATGAGCAGTTCTTC,TRBV3-1,TRBJ2-1,-,few
CSVEDSRGNEQFF,TGCAGCGTTGAAGACAGCAGGGGGAATGAGCAGTTCTTC,TRBV29-1,TRBJ2-1,TRBD1,few
CASTVTSGGVNEQFF,TGTGCCAGTACCGTGACTAGCGGGGGGGTGAATGAGCAGTTCTTC,TRBV19,TRBJ2-1,TRBD2,many
CSARSRGKSTEAFF,TGCAGTGCTAGATCAAGGGGTAAGAGCACTGAAGCTTTCTTT,TRBV20-1,TRBJ1-1,-,many
CASSLGWTSGGDTDTQYF,TGTGCCAGCAGCTTAGGGTGGACTAGCGGGGGTGATACAGATACGCAGTATTTT,TRBV7-2,TRBJ2-3,TRBD2,few
CASSQEGLAGGSEQFF,TGTGCCAGCAGCCAAGAGGGACTAGCGGGGGGGTCTGAGCAGTTCTTC,TRBV4-2,TRBJ2-1,TRBD2,many
CASSPNSASSYEQYF,TGTGCCAGCAGCCCGAACTCGGCCTCCTCCTACGAGCAGTACTTC,TRBV3-1,TRBJ2-7,-,few
CASSEIQGNIQYF,TGTGCCAGCAGTGAAATTCAGGGGAACATTCAGTACTTC,TRBV2,TRBJ2-4,-,few
CASSLSLGEAFF,TGTGCCAGCAGCTTATCACTAGGTGAAGCTTTCTTT,TRBV13,TRBJ1-1,-,many
CASRDAGTGVTGELFF,TGTGCCAGCAGGGATGCCGGGACAGGGGTCACCGGGGAGCTGTTTTTT,TRBV12-3/TRBV12-4,TRBJ2-2,TRBD1,-
CASSLALGQGVNTEAFF,TGCGCCAGCAGCTTGGCACTGGGACAGGGAGTGAACACTGAAGCTTTCTTT,TRBV5-1,TRBJ1-1,TRBD1,few
CSARGTSGGTYEQYF,TGCAGTGCTAGGGGGACTAGCGGAGGAACCTACGAGCAGTACTTC,TRBV20-1,TRBJ2-7,TRBD2,many
CASSPRPAADTQYF,TGTGCCAGCAGCCCACGGCCCGCCGCAGATACGCAGTATTTT,TRBV6-6,TRBJ2-3,-,many
CASSLYGSEAFF,TGTGCCAGCAGCTTGTACGGAAGTGAAGCTTTCTTT,TRBV5-6,TRBJ1-1,-,many
CATSDWSGTDTQYF,TGTGCCACCAGTGATTGGTCCGGCACAGATACGCAGTATTTT,TRBV24-1,TRBJ2-3,-,-
CASSTSGLPYELYF,TGTGCCAGCAGCACATCCGGACTGCCCTACGAGCTGTACTTC,TRBV13,TRBJ2-7,-,-
CASSHNPYEQYF,TGTGCCAGCAGCCATAATCCCTACGAGCAGTACTTC,TRBV16,TRBJ2-7,-,many
CASSSLIAGGSYNEQFF,TGTGCCAGCAGCTCCCTGATAGCGGGAGGGTCCTACAATGAGCAGTTCTTC,TRBV7-9,TRBJ2-1,TRBD2,-
CASSLGTLGEQYF,TGTGCCAGCAGCTTAGGGACCCTGGGCGAGCAGTACTTC,TRBV7-2,TRBJ2-7,-,many
CAISKRTGGETDTQYF,TGTGCCATCAGTAAGCGGACAGGGGGCGAGACAGATACGCAGTATTTT,TRBV10-3,TRBJ2-3,TRBD1,many
CASTRGRTGESGANVLTF,TGTGCCAGCACCCGAGGGAGGACAGGGGAGTCCGGGGCCAACGTCCTGACTTTC,TRBV6-6,TRBJ2-6,TRBD1,-
CASSPDRGNLNTEAFF,TGCGCCAGCAGCCCGGACAGGGGGAATTTGAACACTGAAGCTTTCTTT,TRBV5-1,TRBJ1-1,TRBD1,-
CSASPGQSLSGANVLTF,TGCAGTGCTTCGCCGGGACAGAGCCTCTCTGGGGCCAACGTCCTGACTTTC,TRBV20-1,TRBJ2-6,TRBD1,many
CASRDAVQPQHF,TGTGCCAGCAGAGACGCTGTACAGCCCCAGCATTTT,TRBV6-2/TRBV6-3,TRBJ1-5,-,few
CASTSTEKGLVITEAFF,TGTGCCAGCACAAGCACAGAAAAGGGACTCGTGATCACTGAAGCTTTCTTT,TRBV6-6,TRBJ1-1,-,-
CASSSPGTGGFTDTQYF,TGTGCCAGCAGTTCCCCCGGGACAGGGGGTTTCACAGATACGCAGTATTTT,TRBV28,TRBJ2-3,TRBD1,-
CASSEQFNTEAFF,TGTGCCAGCAGTGAGCAGTTCAACACTGAAGCTTTCTTT,TRBV2,TRBJ1-1,-,many
CASSVAPRSEAFF,TGTGCCAGCAGCGTAGCCCCCAGATCCGAAGCTTTCTTT,TRBV9,TRBJ1-1,-,-